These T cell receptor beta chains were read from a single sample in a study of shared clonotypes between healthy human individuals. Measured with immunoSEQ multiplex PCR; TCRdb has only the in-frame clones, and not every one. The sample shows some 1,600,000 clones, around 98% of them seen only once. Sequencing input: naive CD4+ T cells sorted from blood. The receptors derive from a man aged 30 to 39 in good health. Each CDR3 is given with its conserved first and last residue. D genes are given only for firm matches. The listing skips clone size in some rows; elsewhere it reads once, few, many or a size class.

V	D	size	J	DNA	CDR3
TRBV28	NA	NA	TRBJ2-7	TGTGCCAGCAGTTTGGATTCTAGGGAGCAGTACTTC	CASSLDSREQYF
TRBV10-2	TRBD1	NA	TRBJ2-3	TGCGCCAGCAGTGGACAGGGGGCCTCTTCGCAGTATTTT	CASSGQGASSQYF
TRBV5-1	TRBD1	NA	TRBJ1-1	TGCGCCAGCAGCCAGCTGACAGGGGGCGCCGGAACTGAAGCTTTCTTT	CASSQLTGGAGTEAFF
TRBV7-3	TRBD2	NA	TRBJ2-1	TGTGCCAGCAGCTCCCCCCGACTAGCGGGAGGGCCCTCCTACAATGAGCAGTTCTTC	CASSSPRLAGGPSYNEQFF
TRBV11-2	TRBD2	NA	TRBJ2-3	TGTGCCAGCAGCCAGCGGGAGGGCACAGATACGCAGTATTTT	CASSQREGTDTQYF
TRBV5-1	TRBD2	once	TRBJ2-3	TGCGCCAGCAGCTACCTGACTAGCGGGAGCACAGATACGCAGTATTTT	CASSYLTSGSTDTQYF
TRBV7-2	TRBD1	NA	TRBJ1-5	TGTGCCAGCAGCCCCAGATTAGACAGGGTCGGCAATCAGCCCCAGCATTTT	CASSPRLDRVGNQPQHF
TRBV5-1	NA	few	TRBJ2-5	TGCGCCAGCAGCCCCTTACAAGGGACCCAGTACTTC	CASSPLQGTQYF
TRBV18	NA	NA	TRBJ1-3	TGTGCCAGCTCACCTAAGCGGACCTCTGGAAACACCATATATTTT	CASSPKRTSGNTIYF
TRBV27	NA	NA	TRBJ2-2	TGTGCCAGCAACCCCCGGCCGGTGCACACCGGGGAGCTGTTTTTT	CASNPRPVHTGELFF
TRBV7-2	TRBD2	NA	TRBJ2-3	TGTGCCAGCAGCTTACGAGGAGCTAGCGGGGTAGCAGATACGCAGTATTTT	CASSLRGASGVADTQYF
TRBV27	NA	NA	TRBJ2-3	TGTGCCAGCAGAAAAAGCGGGAGCACAGATACGCAGTATTTT	CASRKSGSTDTQYF
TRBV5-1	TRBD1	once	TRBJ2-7	TGCGCCAGCAGCTTGGCCCCGGACAGGGCCAACGAGCAGTACTTC	CASSLAPDRANEQYF
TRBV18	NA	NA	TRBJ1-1	TGTGCCAGCTCACCGACAGATACGAACACTGAAGCTTTCTTT	CASSPTDTNTEAFF
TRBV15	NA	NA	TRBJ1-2	TGTGCCACCGCTCAAAGGGGCCTGGGGGGCTACACCTTC	CATAQRGLGGYTF
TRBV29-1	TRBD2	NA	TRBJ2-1	TGCAGCGTTATTATTACTAGCGGAACGGGTCAGTTCTTC	CSVIITSGTGQFF
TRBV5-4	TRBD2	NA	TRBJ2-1	TGTGCCAGCAGCCCCCCCACGGGGAGGGAAAACAATGAGCAGTTCTTC	CASSPPTGRENNEQFF
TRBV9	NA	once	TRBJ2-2	TGTGCCAGCAGCAAAGCTTCGGGGGCGAACACCGGGGAGCTGTTTTTT	CASSKASGANTGELFF
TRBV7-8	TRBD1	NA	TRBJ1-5	TGTGCCAGCAGCCTAGCCCTCCGACAGGGGAAAAGCAATCAGCCCCAGCATTTT	CASSLALRQGKSNQPQHF
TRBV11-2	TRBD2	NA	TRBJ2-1	TGTGCCAGCAGCCCGACGGGGGGGAATGAGCAGTTCTTC	CASSPTGGNEQFF
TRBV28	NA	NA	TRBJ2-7	TGTGCCAGCAGTTTGGTGGGTACGACGTACGAGCAGTACTTC	CASSLVGTTYEQYF
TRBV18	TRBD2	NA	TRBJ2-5	TGTGCCAGCTCACCACCGGGACTAGCGGGGCGACAAGAGACCCAGTACTTC	CASSPPGLAGRQETQYF
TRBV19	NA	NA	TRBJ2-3	TGTGCCAGTAGCCTGGGGCAGGCGACCACAGATACGCAGTATTTT	CASSLGQATTDTQYF
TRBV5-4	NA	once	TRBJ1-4	TGTGCCAGCAGTCTGGCGGGGGTAAATGAAAAACTGTTTTTT	CASSLAGVNEKLFF
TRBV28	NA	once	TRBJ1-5	TGTGCCACCCACACGGGTCGCAATCAGCCCCAGCATTTT	CATHTGRNQPQHF
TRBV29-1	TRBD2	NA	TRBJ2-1	TGCAGCGTTGGACGTAAGCCTGGACTAGTGGGAAATGAGCAGTTCTTC	CSVGRKPGLVGNEQFF
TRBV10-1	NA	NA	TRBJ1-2	TGCGCCAGCAGCCTGATGAAGAGCTATGGCTACACCTTC	CASSLMKSYGYTF